This TCR beta chain was retrieved from a study of T cells in localized non-small cell lung cancer. The CDR3 is made up of 15 amino acids. J lost 0 bases, V lost 4 bases, and 5 bases had no gene match. Germline V CDR1 and CDR2: SGHDT, YYEEEE. Assay used: immunoSEQ multiplex PCR; TCRdb lists only in-frame clones, some missing. Among about 72,000 clones listed, 84% were seen once. Specimen: peripheral blood, collected before any cancer treatment. The sequence came from a female donor at least 60 years old with stage I lung adenocarcinoma. The rearrangement links TRBV5-6 to TRBJ1-1; 8 bases line up with TRBD1. The CDR3 nucleotides read TGTGCCAGCAGCCCTAGACAGGGGATGAACACTGAAGCTTTCTTT. Amino acids: CASSPRQGMNTEAFF. The full variable domain, with the rest looked up from reference TRBV5-6 and TRBJ1-1, is DAGVTQSPTHLIKTRGQQVTLRCSPKSGHDTVSWYQQALGQGPQFIFQYYEEEERQRGNFPDRFSGHQFPNYSSELNVNALLLGDSALYLCASSPRQGMNTEAFFGQGTRLTVV.